This T cell receptor beta chain was recovered during a study of CD8+ T cells in alopecia areata. It was cDNA, reverse transcribed from extracted RNA, that served as the sequencing template. The protocol was immunoSEQ multiplex PCR, while the TCRdb copy is restricted to in-frame clones and leaves out a portion. In the table there are about 200,000 clones, 58% of which are singletons. This clone has a handful of counts. CDR1 and CDR2 from the germline V gene are LNHDA and SQIVND (reference sequence). This CDR3 contains 14 residues. V was shortened by 3 bases and J by 3 bases, with 9 bases between the two germline ends. Described treatment: oral pan-JAK inhibitor, 5-10 mg twice daily. Researchers gathered lesional scalp punch biopsies and peripheral blood from patients with alopecia areata.

Source: CD4+ T cells sorted from blood, taken at week 24, from a patient treated with tofacitinib. The chain combines TRBV19 with TRBJ2-1; unclear D gene. The sequence was collected from a human donor with alopecia areata. CDR3: CASSIQDGYNEQFF. The CDR3 nucleotides read TGTGCCAGTAGTATCCAGGACGGCTACAATGAGCAGTTCTTC.